A single sample gave rise to the 3 T cell receptor beta chains below, sequenced in a study of blood T cell repertoires in COVID-19 (TCRdb year 2020). Receptor libraries were prepared by the immunoSEQ multiplex PCR assay. TCRdb took over this immuneACCESS table, retaining in-frame rearrangements with V and J assigned. Such tables are incomplete; in checked studies, under half of the missing clones stem from an unresolved V gene, and the remainder is unexplained. In this sample the table shows 360,000 or so clones, approximately 90% of which occur a single time. The top ten clonotypes cover 3.9% of the sample. The sample was peripheral blood. The origin of the receptors is a woman aged 55-69 years with COVID-19, enrolled during active disease.

The chain couples TRBV7-9 to TRBJ2-7; 9 bases agree with TRBD1. The trim removed 4 bases at V and 6 bases at J, leaving 10 bases unmatched. The CDR3 is made up of 15 amino acids. Germline V lookup: CDR1 SEHNR, CDR2 FQNEAQ (reference sequence). In nucleotides, the CDR3 is TGTGCCAGCAGCTCCCCCGGGACAGGGCTTCGCGAGCAGTACTTC. Amino acids: CASSSPGTGLREQYF.

This rearrangement joins TRBV11-2 to TRBJ2-7, with 11 bases that match TRBD2. The CDR3 runs 14 residues. The V gene end was trimmed by 4 bases and the J gene end by 9 bases; junction bases not matched to a gene: 8. The germline gives CDR1 SGHAT, CDR2 FQNNGV. CDR3: CASSSGLAEVGQYF. The DNA of the CDR3 is TGTGCCAGCAGCTCGGGACTAGCGGAGGTAGGGCAGTACTTC.

V gene TRBV27 combines with J gene TRBJ2-7; no clear D. V dropped 9 bases and J dropped 2 bases, with 14 bases sitting between them. CDR3 size: 13 residues. Germline CDR1 is MNHEY and CDR2 is SMNVEV (reference sequence). This CDR3 reads CASIIWAPYEQYF. As DNA, the CDR3 is TGTGCCAGTATAATCTGGGCCCCCTACGAGCAGTACTTC.